Listed here is a single T cell receptor (beta chain). No antigen is known for it. This entry is derived from a study of blood T cells in healthy people across ages. General study results and limits: Per million T cells, TCR beta diversity dropped roughly linearly as age increased.

The CDR3 length is 15 residues. Germline V lookup: CDR1 SGHRS, CDR2 YFSETQ. J lost 2 bases, V lost 3 bases, and 7 bases had no gene match. The authors ran a second PCR of about 6 to 11 cycles using a sample-barcoded 5' primer and a J-beta primer mix. TCRdb re-called the 5' RACE reads through MiXCR, storing one row per CDR3 protein. This sample has under 750,000 distinct CDR3 sequences; around 50% occur once, and the top ten carry just under 25%. The source is an elderly man in good health. Specimen: blood. This chain joins TRBV5-1 and TRBJ2-7; 8 bases agree with TRBD2. The CDR3 region is CASSSAGVGPYEQYF. CDR3 nucleotides: TGCGCCAGCAGCTCAGCGGGAGTCGGACCCTACGAGCAGTACTTC. The full variable domain, rest sourced from reference TRBV5-1 and TRBJ2-7, is KAGVTQTPRYLIKTRGQQVTLSCSPISGHRSVSWYQQTPGQGLQFLFEYFSETQRNKGNFPGRFSGRQFSNSRSEMNVSTLELGDSALYLCASSSAGVGPYEQYFGPGTRLTVT.